The source of this TCR beta chain is a study of T and B cells in COVID-19 patients. The study, taken as a whole, reports: Patients with COVID-19 reportedly showed strongly skewed T cell receptor beta variable and joining gene usage. Clonality of TRB repertoires was high in active COVID-19; recovery brought above-healthy diversity and richness. Blood from mildly ill patients while symptomatic, and early samples from severe cases, were scarce.

This clonotype was picked up a small number of times. What it binds is not known. BIOMED2 TRB-A/B primer pools were used in multiplex TRB PCR. Via MiXCR, TCRdb re-called the multiplex PCR reads, giving one row per CDR3 protein. This table has approximately 17,000 distinct CDR3 sequences, about a quarter appearing once. Germline V gene sequence: CDR1 SGHAT, CDR2 FQNNGV. This CDR3 has 15 residues. V dropped 6 bases and J dropped 5 bases, with 16 bases sitting between them. Blood genomic DNA input for TRB amplification was roughly 220-500 ng. What was sequenced was blood. The chain recombines TRBV11-2 with TRBJ2-2; D is perhaps TRBD2 (6 bases). The clonotype was recovered from a human donor who had recovered from COVID-19. Written as DNA, the CDR3 is TGTGCCAGCAGGCGGCAGGGAGGTTGGACCGGGGAGCTGTTTTTT. Translating it yields CASRRQGGWTGELFF.